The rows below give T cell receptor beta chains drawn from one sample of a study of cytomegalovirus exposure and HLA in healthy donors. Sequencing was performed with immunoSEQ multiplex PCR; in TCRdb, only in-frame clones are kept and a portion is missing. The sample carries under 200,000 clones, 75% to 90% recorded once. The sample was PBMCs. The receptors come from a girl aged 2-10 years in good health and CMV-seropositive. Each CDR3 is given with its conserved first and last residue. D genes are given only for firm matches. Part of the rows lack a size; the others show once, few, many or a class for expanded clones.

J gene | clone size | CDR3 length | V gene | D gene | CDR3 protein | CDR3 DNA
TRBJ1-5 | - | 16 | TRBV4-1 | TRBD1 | CASSAIGQGDNQPQHF | TGCGCCAGCAGCGCAATAGGACAGGGGGACAATCAGCCCCAGCATTTT
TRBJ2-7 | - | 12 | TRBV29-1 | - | CSARQAAYEQYF | TGCAGCGCACGACAGGCCGCCTACGAGCAGTACTTC
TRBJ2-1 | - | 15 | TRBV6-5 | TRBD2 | CASSYGLAGFNEQFF | TGTGCCAGCAGTTACGGACTAGCGGGATTCAATGAGCAGTTCTTC
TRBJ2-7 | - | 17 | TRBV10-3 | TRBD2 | CAIGKIGGRASVYEQYF | TGTGCCATCGGAAAAATTGGCGGGAGGGCTTCCGTCTACGAGCAGTACTTC
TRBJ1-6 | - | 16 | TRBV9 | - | CASSVGGTPGNSPLHF | TGTGCCAGCAGCGTAGGTGGAACTCCGGGGAATTCACCCCTCCACTTT
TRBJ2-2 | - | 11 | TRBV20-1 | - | CSAGDTGELFF | TGCAGTGCCGGGGACACCGGGGAGCTGTTTTTT
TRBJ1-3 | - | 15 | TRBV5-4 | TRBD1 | CASSSGQGYGNTIYF | TGTGCCAGCAGCTCGGGACAGGGTTATGGAAACACCATATATTTT
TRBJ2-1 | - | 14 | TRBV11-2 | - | CASSLGGVYNEQFF | TGTGCCAGCAGCTTAGGCGGAGTTTACAATGAGCAGTTCTTC
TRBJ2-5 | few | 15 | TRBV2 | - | CASSGLALFQETQYF | TGTGCCAGCAGTGGGCTAGCCCTATTCCAAGAGACCCAGTACTTC
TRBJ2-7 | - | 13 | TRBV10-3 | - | CAISRQVNDEQYF | TGTGCCATCAGTCGACAGGTAAACGACGAGCAGTACTTC
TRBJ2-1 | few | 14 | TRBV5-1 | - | CASSLDRAGNEQFF | TGCGCCAGCAGCTTGGACAGGGCAGGTAATGAGCAGTTCTTC
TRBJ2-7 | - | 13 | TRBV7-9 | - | CASSPSLTYEQYF | TGTGCCAGCAGCCCCTCCTTAACCTACGAGCAGTACTTC
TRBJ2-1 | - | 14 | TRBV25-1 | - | CASSEYSLYNEQFF | TGTGCCAGCAGTGAATACTCCCTCTACAATGAGCAGTTCTTC
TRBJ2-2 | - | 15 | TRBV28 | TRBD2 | CASSLLAGAVGELFF | TGTGCCAGCAGCCTACTAGCGGGAGCGGTCGGGGAGCTGTTTTTT
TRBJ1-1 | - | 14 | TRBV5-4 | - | CASSFGQGLTEAFF | TGTGCCAGCAGCTTTGGTCAGGGACTCACTGAAGCTTTCTTT
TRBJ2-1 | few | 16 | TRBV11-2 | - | CASSLDIVGSYNEQFF | TGTGCCAGCAGCTTAGATATTGTCGGGTCCTACAATGAGCAGTTCTTC
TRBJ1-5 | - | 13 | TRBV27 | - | CASRNRENQPQHF | TGTGCCAGCCGCAACAGGGAGAATCAGCCCCAGCATTTT
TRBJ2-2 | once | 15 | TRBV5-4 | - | CASSLGSVPPGELFF | TGTGCCAGCAGCTTGGGTAGTGTACCCCCCGGGGAGCTGTTTTTT
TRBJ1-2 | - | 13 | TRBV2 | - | CASSEFLGGGYTF | TGTGCCAGCAGTGAATTCCTGGGGGGTGGCTACACCTTC
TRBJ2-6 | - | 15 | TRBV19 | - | CASSLQGSGANVLTF | TGTGCCAGTTCCCTGCAGGGGTCTGGGGCCAACGTCCTGACTTTC
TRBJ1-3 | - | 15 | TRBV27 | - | CASSLSAYSGNTIYF | TGTGCCAGCAGTTTATCTGCCTACTCTGGAAACACCATATATTTT
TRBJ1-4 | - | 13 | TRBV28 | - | CASSSPHNEKLFF | TGTGCCAGCAGTTCCCCCCATAATGAAAAACTGTTTTTT
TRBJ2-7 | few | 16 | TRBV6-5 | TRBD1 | CASSLSWDRVSYEQYF | TGTGCCAGCAGTTTGAGCTGGGACAGGGTGTCCTACGAGCAGTACTTC
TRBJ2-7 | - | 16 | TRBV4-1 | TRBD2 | CASSQDPSGLVYEQYF | TGCGCCAGCAGCCAAGACCCTAGCGGGTTGGTGTACGAGCAGTACTTC
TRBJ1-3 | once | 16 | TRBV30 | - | CAWRTEPRTPEDTIYF | TGTGCCTGGAGGACAGAACCTAGGACCCCTGAAGACACCATATATTTT
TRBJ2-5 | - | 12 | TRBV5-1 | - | CASSLDGETQYF | TGCGCCAGCAGCTTGGACGGAGAGACCCAGTACTTC
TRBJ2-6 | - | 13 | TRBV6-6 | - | CASSPPGVNVLTF | TGTGCCAGCAGCCCACCGGGTGTCAACGTCCTGACTTTC
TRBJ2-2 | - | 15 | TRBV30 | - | CAWKRGALNTGELFF | TGTGCCTGGAAACGGGGGGCCCTGAACACCGGGGAGCTGTTTTTT